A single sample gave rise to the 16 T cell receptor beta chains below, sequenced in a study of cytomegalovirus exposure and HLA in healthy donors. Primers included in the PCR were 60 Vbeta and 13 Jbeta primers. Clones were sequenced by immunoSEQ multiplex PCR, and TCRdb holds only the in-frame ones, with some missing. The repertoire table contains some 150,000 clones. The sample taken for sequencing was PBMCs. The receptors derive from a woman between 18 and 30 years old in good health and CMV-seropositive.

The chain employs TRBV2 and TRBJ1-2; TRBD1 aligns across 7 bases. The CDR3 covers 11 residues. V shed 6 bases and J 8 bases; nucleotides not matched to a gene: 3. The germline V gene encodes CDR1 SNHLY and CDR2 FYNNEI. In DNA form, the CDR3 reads TGTGCCAGCAGGGGGGACAGCGGCTACACCTTC. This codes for CASRGDSGYTF.

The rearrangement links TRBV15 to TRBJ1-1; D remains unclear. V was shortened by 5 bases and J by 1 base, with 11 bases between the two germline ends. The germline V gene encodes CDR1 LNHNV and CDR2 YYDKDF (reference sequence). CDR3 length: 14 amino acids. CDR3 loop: CATSAGGQNTEAFF. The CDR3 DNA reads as TGTGCCACCAGCGCTGGCGGGCAGAACACTGAAGCTTTCTTT.

DNA of the CDR3: TGCGCCAGCAGCGCAGACAGCCCTTATGAAAAACTGTTTTTT. This sequence encodes CASSADSPYEKLFF. This chain links TRBV5-1 with TRBJ1-4, with a possible D match to TRBD1 (5 bases). Germline CDR1 and CDR2: SGHRS and YFSETQ. V lost 4 bases, J lost 6 bases, and 13 bases lay in between. The CDR3 totals 14 residues.

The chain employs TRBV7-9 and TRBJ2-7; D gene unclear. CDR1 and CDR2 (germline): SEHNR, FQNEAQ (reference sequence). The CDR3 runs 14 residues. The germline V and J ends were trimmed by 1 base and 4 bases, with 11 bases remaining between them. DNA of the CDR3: TGTGCCAGCAGCTTAGGCTCCAGCAGGTACGAGCAGTACTTC. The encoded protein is CASSLGSSRYEQYF.

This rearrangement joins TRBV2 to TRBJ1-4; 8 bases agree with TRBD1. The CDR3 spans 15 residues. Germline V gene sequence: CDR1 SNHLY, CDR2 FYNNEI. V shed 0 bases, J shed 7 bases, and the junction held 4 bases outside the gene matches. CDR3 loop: CASSEATGAVEKLFF. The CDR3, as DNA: TGTGCCAGCAGTGAAGCGACAGGGGCGGTTGAAAAACTGTTTTTT.

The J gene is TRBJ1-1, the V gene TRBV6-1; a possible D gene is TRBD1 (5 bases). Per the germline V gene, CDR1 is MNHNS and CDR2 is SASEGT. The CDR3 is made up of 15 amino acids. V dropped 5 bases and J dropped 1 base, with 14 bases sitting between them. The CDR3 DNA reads TGTGCCAGCAGTCCCTCGCCGACAGCGAACACTGAAGCTTTCTTT. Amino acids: CASSPSPTANTEAFF.

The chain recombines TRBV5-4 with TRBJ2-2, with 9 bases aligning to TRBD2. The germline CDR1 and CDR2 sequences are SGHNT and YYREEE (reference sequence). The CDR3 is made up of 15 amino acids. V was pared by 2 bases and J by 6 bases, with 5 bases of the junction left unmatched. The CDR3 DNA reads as TGTGCCAGCAGCTTCCGCGGGAGGGCCTCCGGGGAGCTGTTTTTT. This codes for CASSFRGRASGELFF.

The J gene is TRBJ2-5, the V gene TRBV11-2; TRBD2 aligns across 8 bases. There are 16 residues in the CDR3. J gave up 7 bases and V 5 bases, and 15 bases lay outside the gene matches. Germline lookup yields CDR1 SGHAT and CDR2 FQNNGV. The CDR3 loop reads CASSDTLRRAGGTQYF. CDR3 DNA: TGTGCCAGCAGCGACACCCTGCGGCGGGCGGGGGGGACCCAGTACTTC.

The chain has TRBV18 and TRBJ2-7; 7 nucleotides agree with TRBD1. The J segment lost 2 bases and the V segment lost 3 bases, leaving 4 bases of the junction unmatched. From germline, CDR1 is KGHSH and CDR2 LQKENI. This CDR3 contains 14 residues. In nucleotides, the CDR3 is TGTGCCAGCTCACCGGGACAGCCCACCTACGAGCAGTACTTC. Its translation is CASSPGQPTYEQYF.

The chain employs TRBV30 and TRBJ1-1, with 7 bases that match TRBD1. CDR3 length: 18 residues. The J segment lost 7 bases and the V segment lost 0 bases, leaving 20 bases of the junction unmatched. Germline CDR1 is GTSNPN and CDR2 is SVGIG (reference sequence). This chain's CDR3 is CAWSVPLRAGTAEGEAFF. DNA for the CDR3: TGTGCCTGGAGTGTACCTTTGCGCGCCGGGACAGCCGAGGGTGAAGCTTTCTTT.

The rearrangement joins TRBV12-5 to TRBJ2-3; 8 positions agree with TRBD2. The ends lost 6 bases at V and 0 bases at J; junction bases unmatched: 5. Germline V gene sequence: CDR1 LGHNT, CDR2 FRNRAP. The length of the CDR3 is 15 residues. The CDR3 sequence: CASGPGLASTDTQYF. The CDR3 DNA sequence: TGTGCTAGTGGCCCCGGACTAGCTAGCACAGATACGCAGTATTTT. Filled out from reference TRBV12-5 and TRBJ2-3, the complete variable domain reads DARVTQTPRHKVTEMGQEVTMRCQPILGHNTVFWYRQTMMQGLELLAYFRNRAPLDDSGMPKDRFSAEMPDATLATLKIQPSEPRDSAVYFCASGPGLASTDTQYFGPGTRLTVL.

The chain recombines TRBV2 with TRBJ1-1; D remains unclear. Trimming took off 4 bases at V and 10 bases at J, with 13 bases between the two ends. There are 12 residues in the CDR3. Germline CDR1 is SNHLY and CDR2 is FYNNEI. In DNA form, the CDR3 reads TGTGCCAGCAGTGCAATAGCAGTGTCAGCTTTCTTT. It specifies CASSAIAVSAFF. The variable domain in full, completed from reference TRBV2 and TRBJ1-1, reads EPEVTQTPSHQVTQMGQEVILRCVPISNHLYFYWYRQILGQKVEFLVSFYNNEISEKSEIFDDQFSVERPDGSNFTLKIRSTKLEDSAMYFCASSAIAVSAFFGQGTRLTVV.

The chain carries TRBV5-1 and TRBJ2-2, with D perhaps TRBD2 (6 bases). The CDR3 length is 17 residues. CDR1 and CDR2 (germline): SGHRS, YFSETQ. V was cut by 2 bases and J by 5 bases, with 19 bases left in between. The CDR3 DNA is TGCGCCAGCAGCTTACCCCCTCGGGGGTCAGTGACCGGGGAGCTGTTTTTT. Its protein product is CASSLPPRGSVTGELFF.

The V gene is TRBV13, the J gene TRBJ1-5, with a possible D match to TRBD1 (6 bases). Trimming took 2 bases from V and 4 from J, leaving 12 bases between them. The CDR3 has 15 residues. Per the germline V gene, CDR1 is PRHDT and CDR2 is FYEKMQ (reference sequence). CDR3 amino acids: CASSLFRGVNQPQHF. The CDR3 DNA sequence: TGTGCCAGCAGCTTATTCAGGGGCGTTAATCAGCCCCAGCATTTT.

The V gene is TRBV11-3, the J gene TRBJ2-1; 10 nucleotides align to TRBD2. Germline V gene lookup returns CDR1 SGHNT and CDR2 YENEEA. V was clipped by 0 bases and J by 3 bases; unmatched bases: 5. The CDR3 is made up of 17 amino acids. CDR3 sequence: CASSLEPPSGGYNEQFF. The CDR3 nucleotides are TGTGCCAGCAGCTTAGAGCCGCCTAGCGGGGGCTACAATGAGCAGTTCTTC.

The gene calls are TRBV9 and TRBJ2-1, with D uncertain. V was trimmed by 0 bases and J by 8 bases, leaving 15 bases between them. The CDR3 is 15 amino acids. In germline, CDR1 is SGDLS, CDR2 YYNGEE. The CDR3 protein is CASSVEAYRSDEQFF. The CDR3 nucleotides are TGTGCCAGCAGCGTAGAAGCCTACCGGTCCGATGAGCAGTTCTTC.